The TCR beta chain described here comes from a study of T-cell reconstitution after alpha-beta-depleted transplantation in children. The V gene lost 5 bases and the J gene lost 5 bases, with 13 bases spanning the gap. The CDR3 sequence is 14 residues long. This clonotype was found many times. Preparation of the TCRbeta library was carried out with unique molecular identifiers. Using its own MiXCR run on the PCR reads, TCRdb lists one record per CDR3 protein. The repertoire has some 530,000 distinct CDR3 sequences, approximately 12% of them found once; the top ten carry under 7%. The chain employs TRBV12-3 or TRBV12-4 and TRBJ1-5, with D maybe TRBD1 (6 bases). The sequenced sample was PBMCs from the stem cell graft donor, obtained from the stem cell graft. The sequence came from a human donor who donated a stem cell graft to a child with combined immunodeficiency. CDR3 DNA: TGTGCCAGCAGTACCCCGGGGGCCGATCAGCCCCAGCATTTT. This codes for CASSTPGADQPQHF.